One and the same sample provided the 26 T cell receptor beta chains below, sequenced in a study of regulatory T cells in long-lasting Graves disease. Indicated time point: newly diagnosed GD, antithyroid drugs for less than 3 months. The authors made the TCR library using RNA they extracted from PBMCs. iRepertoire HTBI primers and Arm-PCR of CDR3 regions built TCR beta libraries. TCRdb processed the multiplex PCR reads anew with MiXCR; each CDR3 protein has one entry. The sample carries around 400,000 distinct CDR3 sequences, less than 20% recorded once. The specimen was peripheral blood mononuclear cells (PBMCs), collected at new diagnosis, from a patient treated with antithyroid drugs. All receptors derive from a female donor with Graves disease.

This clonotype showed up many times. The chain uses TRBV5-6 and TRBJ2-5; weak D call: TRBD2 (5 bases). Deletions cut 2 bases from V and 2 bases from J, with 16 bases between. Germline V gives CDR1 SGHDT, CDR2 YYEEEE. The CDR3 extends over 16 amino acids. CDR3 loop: CASSFGVTALQETQYF. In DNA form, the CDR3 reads TGTGCCAGCAGCTTCGGGGTTACCGCCCTTCAAGAGACCCAGTACTTC.

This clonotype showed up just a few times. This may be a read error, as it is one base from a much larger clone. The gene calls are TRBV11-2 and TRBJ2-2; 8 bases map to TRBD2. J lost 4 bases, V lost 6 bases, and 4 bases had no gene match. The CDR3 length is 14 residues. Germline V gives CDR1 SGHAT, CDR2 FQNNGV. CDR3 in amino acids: CASRLADFTGELFF. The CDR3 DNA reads TGTGCCAGCAGACTAGCGGATTTCACCGGGGAGCTGTTTTTT.

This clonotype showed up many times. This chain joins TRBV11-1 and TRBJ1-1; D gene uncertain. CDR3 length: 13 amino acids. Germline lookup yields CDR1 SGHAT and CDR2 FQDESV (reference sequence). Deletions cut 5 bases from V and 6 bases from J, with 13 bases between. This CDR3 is CASSLRRASEAFF. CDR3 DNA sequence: TGTGCCAGCAGCCTGCGGCGGGCGTCTGAAGCTTTCTTT.

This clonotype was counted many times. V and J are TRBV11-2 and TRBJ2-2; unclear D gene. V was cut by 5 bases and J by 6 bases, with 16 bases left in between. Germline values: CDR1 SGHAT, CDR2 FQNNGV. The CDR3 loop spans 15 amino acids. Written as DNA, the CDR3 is TGTGCCAGCAGCCCAAATCCGACTGCCGCCGGGGAGCTGTTTTTT. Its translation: CASSPNPTAAGELFF.

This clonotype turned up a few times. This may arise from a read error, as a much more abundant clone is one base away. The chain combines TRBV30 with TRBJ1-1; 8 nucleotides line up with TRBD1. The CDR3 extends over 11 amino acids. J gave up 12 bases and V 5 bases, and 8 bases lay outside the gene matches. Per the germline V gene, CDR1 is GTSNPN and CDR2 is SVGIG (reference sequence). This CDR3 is CAWGAGDRSFF. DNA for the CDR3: TGTGCCTGGGGTGCGGGGGACAGGTCTTTCTTT. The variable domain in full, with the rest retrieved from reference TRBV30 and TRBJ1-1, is SQTIHQWPATLVQPVGSPLSLECTVEGTSNPNLYWYRQAAGRGLQLLFYSVGIGQISSEVPQNLSASRPQDRQFILSSKKLLLSDSGFYLCAWGAGDRSFFGQGTRLTVV.

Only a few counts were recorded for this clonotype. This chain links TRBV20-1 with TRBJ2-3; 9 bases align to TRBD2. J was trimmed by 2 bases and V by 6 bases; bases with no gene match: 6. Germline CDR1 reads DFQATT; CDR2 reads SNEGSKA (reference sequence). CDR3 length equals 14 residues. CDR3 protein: CSATSSGTTDTQYF. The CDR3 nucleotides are TGCAGTGCCACCTCTAGCGGGACCACAGATACGCAGTATTTT.

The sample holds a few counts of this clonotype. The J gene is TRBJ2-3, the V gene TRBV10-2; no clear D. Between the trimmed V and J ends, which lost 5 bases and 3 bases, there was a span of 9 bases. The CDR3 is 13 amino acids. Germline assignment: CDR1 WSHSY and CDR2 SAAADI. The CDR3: CASSYRITDTQYF. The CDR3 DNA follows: TGCGCCAGCAGTTACAGAATAACAGATACGCAGTATTTT.

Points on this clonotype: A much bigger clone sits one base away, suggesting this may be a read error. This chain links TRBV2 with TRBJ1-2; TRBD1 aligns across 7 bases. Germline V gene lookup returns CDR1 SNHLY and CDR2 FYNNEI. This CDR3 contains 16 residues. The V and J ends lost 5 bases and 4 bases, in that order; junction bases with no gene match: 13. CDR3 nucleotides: TGTGCCAGCAGTCCTTCTGGGGGACAGCAAAGCTATGGCTACACCTTC. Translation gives CASSPSGGQQSYGYTF.

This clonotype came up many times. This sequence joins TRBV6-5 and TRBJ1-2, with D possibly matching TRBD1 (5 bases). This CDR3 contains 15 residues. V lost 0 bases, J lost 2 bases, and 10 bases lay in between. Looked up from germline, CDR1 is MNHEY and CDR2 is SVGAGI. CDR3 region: CASSYSGAGNYGYTF. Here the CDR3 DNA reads TGTGCCAGCAGTTACTCAGGGGCGGGGAACTATGGCTACACCTTC.

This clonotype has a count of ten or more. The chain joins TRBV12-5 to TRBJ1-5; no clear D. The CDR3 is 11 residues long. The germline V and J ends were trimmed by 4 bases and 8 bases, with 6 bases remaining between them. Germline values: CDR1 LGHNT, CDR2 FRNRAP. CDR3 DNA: TGTGCTAGTGGTTGGGGTGAGCCCCAGCATTTT. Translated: CASGWGEPQHF.

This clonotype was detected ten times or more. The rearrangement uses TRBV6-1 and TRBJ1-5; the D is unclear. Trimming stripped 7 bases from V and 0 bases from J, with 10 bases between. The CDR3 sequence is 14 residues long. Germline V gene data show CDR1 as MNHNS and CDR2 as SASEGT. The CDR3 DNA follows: TGTGCCAGCAATCGAGTCGATAGCAATCAGCCCCAGCATTTT. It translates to CASNRVDSNQPQHF.

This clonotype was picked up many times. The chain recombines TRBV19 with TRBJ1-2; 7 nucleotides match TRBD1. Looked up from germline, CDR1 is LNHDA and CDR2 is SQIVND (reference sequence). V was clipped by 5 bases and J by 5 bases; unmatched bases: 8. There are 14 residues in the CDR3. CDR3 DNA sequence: TGTGCCAGTAGTGTCGTCCGGGACAGTTATGGCTACACCTTC. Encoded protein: CASSVVRDSYGYTF. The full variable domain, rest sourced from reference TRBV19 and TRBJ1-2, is DGGITQSPKYLFRKEGQNVTLSCEQNLNHDAMYWYRQDPGQGLRLIYYSQIVNDFQKGDIAEGYSVSREKKESFPLTVTSAQKNPTAFYLCASSVVRDSYGYTFGSGTRLTVV.

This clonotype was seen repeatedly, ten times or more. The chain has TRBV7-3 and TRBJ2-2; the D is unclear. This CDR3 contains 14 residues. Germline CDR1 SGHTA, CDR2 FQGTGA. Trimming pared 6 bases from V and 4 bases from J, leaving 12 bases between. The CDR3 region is CASSVGGSTGELFF. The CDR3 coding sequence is TGTGCCAGCAGTGTGGGCGGATCCACCGGGGAGCTGTTTTTT.

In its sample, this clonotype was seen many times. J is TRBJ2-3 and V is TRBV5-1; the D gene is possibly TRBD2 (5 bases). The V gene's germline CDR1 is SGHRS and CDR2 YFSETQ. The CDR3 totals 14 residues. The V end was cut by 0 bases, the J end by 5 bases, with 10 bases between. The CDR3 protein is CASSLDGVVDTQYF. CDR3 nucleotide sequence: TGCGCCAGCAGCTTGGACGGGGTGGTAGATACGCAGTATTTT.

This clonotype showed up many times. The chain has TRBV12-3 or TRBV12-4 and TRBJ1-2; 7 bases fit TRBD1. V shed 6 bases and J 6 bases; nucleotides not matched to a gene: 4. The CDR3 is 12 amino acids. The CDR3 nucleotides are TGTGCCAGCAGCTTGGGACAGAATGGCTACACCTTC. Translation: CASSLGQNGYTF.

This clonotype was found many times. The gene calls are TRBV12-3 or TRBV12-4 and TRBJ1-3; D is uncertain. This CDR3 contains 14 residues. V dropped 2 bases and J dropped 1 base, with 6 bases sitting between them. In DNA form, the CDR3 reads TGTGCCAGCAGTTTACGTAAATCTGGAAACACCATATATTTT. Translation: CASSLRKSGNTIYF.

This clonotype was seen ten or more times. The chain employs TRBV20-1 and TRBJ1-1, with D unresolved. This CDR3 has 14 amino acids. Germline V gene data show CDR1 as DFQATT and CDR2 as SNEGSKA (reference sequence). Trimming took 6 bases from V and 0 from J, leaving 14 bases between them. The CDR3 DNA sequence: TGCAGTGCATCCCTTGGCAACATGAACACTGAAGCTTTCTTT. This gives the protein CSASLGNMNTEAFF.

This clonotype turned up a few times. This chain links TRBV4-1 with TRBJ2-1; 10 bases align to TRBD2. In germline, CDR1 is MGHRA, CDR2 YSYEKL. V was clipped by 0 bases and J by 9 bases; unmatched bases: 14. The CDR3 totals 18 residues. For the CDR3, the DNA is TGCGCCAGCAGCCAAGATCGGGTGGCTAGCGGGAGATACGGTGAGCAGTTCTTC. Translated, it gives CASSQDRVASGRYGEQFF.

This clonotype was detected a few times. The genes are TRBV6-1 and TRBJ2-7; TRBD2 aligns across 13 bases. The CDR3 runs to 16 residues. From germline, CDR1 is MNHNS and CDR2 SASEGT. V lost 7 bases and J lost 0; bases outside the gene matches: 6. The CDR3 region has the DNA TGTGCCAGCAAACGGGGGACTAGCGGGAACTCCTACGAGCAGTACTTC. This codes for CASKRGTSGNSYEQYF.

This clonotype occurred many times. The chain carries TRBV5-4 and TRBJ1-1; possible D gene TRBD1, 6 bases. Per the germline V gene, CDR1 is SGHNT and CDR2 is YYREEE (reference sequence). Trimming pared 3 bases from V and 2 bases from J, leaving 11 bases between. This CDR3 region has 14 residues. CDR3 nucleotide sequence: TGTGCCAGCAGCTCGGACAGCGCAAACACTGAAGCTTTCTTT. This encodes CASSSDSANTEAFF.

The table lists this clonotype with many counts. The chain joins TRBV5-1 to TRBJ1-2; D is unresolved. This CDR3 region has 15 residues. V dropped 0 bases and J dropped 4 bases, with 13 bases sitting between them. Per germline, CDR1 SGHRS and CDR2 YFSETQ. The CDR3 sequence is CASSLAEGTSYGYTF. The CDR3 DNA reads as TGCGCCAGCAGCTTGGCGGAGGGTACGAGCTATGGCTACACCTTC.

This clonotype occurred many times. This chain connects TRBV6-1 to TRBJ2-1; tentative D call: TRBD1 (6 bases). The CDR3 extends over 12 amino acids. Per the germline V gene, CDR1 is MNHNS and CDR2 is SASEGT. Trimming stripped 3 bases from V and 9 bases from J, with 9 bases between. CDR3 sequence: CASSEGASEQFF. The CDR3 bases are TGTGCCAGCAGTGAGGGGGCTAGTGAGCAGTTCTTC.

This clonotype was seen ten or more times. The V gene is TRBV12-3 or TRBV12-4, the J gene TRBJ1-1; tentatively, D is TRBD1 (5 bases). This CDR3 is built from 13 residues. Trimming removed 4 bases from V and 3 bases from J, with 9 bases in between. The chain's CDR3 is CASSSVGDTEAFF. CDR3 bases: TGTGCCAGCAGTTCCGTGGGGGACACTGAAGCTTTCTTT.

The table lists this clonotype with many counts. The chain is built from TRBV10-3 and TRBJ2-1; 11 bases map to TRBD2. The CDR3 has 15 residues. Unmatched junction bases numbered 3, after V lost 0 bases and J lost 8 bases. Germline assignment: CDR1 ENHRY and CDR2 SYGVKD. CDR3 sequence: CAISESISGRDEQFF. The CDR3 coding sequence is TGTGCCATCAGTGAGTCGATTAGCGGGAGGGATGAGCAGTTCTTC.

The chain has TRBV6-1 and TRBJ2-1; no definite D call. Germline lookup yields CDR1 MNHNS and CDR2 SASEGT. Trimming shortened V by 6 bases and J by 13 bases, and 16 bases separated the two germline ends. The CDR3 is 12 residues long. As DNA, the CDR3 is TGTGCCAGCAGGGGCGCTGGAGAGACCCAGTTCTTC. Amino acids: CASRGAGETQFF.

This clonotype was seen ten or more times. CDR3 sequence (DNA): TGTGCCAGCAGTACCCGGATGGACGGCCACTCTGGAAACACCATATATTTT. This encodes CASSTRMDGHSGNTIYF. This chain uses TRBV7-9 with TRBJ1-3; D ambiguous. The CDR3 spans 17 residues. In germline, CDR1 is SEHNR, CDR2 FQNEAQ (reference sequence). The V end was cut by 6 bases, the J end by 0 bases, with 18 bases between.